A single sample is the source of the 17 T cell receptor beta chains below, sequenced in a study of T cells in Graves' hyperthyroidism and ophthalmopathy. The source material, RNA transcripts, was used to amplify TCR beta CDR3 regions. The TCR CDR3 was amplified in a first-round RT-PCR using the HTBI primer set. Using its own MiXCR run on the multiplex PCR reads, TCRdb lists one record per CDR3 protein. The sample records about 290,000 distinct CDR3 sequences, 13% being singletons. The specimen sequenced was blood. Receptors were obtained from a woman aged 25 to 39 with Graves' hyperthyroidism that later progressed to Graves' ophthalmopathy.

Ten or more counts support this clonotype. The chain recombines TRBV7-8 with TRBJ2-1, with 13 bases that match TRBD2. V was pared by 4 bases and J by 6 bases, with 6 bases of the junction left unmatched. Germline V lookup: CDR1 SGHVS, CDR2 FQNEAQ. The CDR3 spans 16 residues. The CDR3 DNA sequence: TGTGCCAGCAGCTCCTCGGGACTAGCGGGAAGCAATGAGCAGTTCTTC. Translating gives CASSSSGLAGSNEQFF. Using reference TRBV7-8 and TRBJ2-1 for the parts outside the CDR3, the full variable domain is GAGVSQSPRYKVAKRGQDVALRCDPISGHVSLFWYQQALGQGPEFLTYFQNEAQLDKSGLPSDRFFAERPEGSVSTLKIQRTQQEDSAVYLCASSSSGLAGSNEQFFGPGTRLTVL.

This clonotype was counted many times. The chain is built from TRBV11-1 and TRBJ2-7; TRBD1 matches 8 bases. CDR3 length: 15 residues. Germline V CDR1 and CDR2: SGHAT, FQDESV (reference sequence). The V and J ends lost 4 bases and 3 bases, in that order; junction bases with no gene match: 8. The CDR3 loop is CASSYRGAINYEQYF. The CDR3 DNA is TGTGCCAGCAGCTACAGGGGGGCGATAAACTACGAGCAGTACTTC.

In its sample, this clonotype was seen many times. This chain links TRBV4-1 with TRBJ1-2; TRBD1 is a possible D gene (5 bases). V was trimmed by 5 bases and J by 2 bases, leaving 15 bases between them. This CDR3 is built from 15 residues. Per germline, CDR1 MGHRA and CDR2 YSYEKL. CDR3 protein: CASSTPRGKNYGYTF. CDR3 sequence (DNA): TGCGCCAGCAGCACACCGCGGGGGAAGAACTATGGCTACACCTTC.

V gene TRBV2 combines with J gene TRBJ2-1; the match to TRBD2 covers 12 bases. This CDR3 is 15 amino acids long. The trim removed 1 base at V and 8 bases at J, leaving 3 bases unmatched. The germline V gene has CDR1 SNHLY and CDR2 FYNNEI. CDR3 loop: CASSEGLAGAYEQFF. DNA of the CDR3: TGTGCCAGCAGTGAAGGACTAGCGGGAGCCTATGAGCAGTTCTTC.

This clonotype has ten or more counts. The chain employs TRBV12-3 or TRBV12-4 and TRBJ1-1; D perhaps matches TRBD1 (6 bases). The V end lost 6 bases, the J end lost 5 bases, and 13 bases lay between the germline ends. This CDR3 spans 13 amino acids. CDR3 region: CASRPGVGTEAFF. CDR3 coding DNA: TGTGCCAGCAGACCAGGGGTTGGGACTGAAGCTTTCTTT.

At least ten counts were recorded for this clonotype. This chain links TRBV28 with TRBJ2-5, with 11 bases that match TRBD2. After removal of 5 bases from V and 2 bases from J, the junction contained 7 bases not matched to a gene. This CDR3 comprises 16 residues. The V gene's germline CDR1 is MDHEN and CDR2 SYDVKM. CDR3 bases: TGTGCCAGCAGTCTCCGACTAGCGGGACCTCAAGAGACCCAGTACTTC. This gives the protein CASSLRLAGPQETQYF.

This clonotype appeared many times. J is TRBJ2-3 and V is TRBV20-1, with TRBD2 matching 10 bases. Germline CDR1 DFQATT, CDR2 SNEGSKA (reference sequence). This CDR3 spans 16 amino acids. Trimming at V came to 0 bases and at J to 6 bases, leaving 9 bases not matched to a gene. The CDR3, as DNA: TGCAGTGCTAGAGATTTAGCGGGAGGAACAATTGATACGCAGTATTTT. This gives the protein CSARDLAGGTIDTQYF.

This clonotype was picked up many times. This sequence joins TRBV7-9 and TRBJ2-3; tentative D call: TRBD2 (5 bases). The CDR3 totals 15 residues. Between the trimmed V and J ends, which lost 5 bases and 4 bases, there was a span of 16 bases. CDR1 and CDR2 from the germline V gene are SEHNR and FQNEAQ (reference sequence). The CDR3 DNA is TGTGCCAGCAGCAGACCGGGGATTCCGGCAGATACGCAGTATTTT. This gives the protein CASSRPGIPADTQYF.

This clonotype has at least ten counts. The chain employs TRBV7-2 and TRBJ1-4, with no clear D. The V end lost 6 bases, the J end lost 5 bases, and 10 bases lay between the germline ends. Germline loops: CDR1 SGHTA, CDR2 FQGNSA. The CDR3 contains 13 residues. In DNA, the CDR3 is TGTGCCAGCAGTCCCGGTTCCAATGAAAAACTGTTTTTT. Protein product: CASSPGSNEKLFF.

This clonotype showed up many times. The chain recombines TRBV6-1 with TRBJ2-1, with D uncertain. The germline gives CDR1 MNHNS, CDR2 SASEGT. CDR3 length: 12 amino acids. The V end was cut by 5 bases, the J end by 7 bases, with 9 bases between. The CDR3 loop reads CASSLTTNEQFF. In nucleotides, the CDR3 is TGTGCCAGCAGTCTAACGACGAATGAGCAGTTCTTC.

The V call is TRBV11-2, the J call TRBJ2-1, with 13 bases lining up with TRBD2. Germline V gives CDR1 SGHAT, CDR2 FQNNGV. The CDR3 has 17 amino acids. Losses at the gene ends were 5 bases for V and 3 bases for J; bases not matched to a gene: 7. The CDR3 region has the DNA TGTGCCAGCAGCAAACCGGGACTAGCGGGGCTCTACAATGAGCAGTTCTTC. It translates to CASSKPGLAGLYNEQFF.

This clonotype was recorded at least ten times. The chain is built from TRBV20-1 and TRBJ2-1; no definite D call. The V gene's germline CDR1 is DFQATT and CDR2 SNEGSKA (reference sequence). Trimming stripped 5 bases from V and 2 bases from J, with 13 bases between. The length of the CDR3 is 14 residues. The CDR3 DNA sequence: TGCAGTGCTTCTTTGGCGCGAACCTACAATGAGCAGTTCTTC. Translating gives CSASLARTYNEQFF.

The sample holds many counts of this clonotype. The CDR3 DNA reads as TGTGCCAGCAGCGGGACAGGGGAATACGAGCAGTACTTC. This gives the protein CASSGTGEYEQYF. The V gene is TRBV4-2, the J gene TRBJ2-7; 10 nucleotides agree with TRBD1. The germline V gene has CDR1 LGHNA and CDR2 YNFKEQ. The CDR3 sequence is 13 residues long. With 5 bases clipped from V and 4 bases from J, the junction kept 2 bases outside the gene matches.

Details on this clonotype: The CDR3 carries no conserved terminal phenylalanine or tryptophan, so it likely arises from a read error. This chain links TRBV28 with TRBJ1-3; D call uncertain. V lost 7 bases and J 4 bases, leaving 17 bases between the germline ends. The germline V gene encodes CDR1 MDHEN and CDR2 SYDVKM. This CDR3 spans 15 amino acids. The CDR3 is CASISGQRLGNTIYL. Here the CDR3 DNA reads TGTGCCAGCATTTCGGGCCAGCGCCTCGGAAACACCATATATCTT.

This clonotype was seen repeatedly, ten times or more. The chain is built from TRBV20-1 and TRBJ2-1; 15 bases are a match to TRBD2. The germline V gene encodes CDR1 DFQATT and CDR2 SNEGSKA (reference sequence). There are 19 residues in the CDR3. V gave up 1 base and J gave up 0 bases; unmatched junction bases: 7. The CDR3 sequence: CSARAGTSGRKRSYNEQFF. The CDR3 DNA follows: TGCAGTGCTAGAGCCGGGACTAGCGGGAGGAAACGCTCCTACAATGAGCAGTTCTTC.

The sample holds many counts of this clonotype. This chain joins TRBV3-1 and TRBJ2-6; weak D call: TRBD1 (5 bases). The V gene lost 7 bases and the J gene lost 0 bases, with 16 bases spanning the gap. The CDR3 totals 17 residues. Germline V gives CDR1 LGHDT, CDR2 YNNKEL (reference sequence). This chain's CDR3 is CASNSKGETSGANVLTF. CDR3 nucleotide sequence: TGTGCCAGCAATTCGAAAGGGGAAACCTCTGGGGCCAACGTCCTGACTTTC. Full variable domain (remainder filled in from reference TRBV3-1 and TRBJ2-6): DTAVSQTPKYLVTQMGNDKSIKCEQNLGHDTMYWYKQDSKKFLKIMFSYNNKELIINETVPNRFSPKSPDKAHLNLHINSLELGDSAVYFCASNSKGETSGANVLTFGAGSRLTVL.

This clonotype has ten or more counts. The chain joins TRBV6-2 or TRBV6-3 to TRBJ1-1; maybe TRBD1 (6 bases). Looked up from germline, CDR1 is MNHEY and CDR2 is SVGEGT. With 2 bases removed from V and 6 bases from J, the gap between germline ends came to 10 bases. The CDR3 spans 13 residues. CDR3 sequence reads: CASSYGRGPEAFF. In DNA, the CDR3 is TGTGCCAGCAGTTACGGCAGGGGACCTGAAGCTTTCTTT.